This T cell receptor beta chain derives from a study of blood T cell repertoires in COVID-19. Measured with immunoSEQ multiplex PCR; TCRdb has only the in-frame clones, and not every one. The sample shows approximately 74,000 clones, 79% of them seen only once. The length of the CDR3 is 15 residues. The V end was cut by 6 bases, the J end by 5 bases, with 18 bases between. CDR1 is SGHTS, CDR2 YDEGEE, per germline. V usage is TRBV5-8 and J usage is TRBJ2-1; TRBD1 might be the D (6 bases). This TCR came from a man between 60 and 70 years old with acute or convalescent COVID-19. Sequenced: peripheral blood. The CDR3 DNA reads as TGTGCCAGCAACCTAAGTCCGGACAGAAACAATGAGCAGTTCTTC. It specifies CASNLSPDRNNEQFF.